The 5 T cell receptor beta chains listed next were all sequenced from one sample in a study of T cell responses to AZD1222 COVID-19 vaccine. Method: immunoSEQ multiplex PCR; TCRdb's copy keeps in-frame clones and lacks some. There are 110,000 or so clones in the sample; roughly 82% occur only once, and about 5% lies in the top ten. This specimen was peripheral blood, taken on day 0 of AZD1222 vaccination. The receptors derive from an adult in good health.

The chain recombines TRBV7-2 with TRBJ2-1, with 9 bases matching TRBD2. The germline gives CDR1 SGHTA, CDR2 FQGNSA. The V segment lost 2 bases and the J segment 4 bases; nucleotides outside the gene matches: 6. The CDR3 has 16 residues. The CDR3: CASSLSGGISYNEQFF. The CDR3 DNA reads as TGTGCCAGCAGCTTAAGCGGGGGGATATCTTACAATGAGCAGTTCTTC. Looking up the rest from reference TRBV7-2 and TRBJ2-1 gives the full variable domain: GAGVSQSPSNKVTEKGKDVELRCDPISGHTALYWYRQSLGQGLEFLIYFQGNSAPDKSGLPSDRFSAERTGGSVSTLTIQRTQQEDSAVYLCASSLSGGISYNEQFFGPGTRLTVL.

The J gene is TRBJ1-1, the V gene TRBV7-2; D unresolved. The CDR3 is made up of 13 amino acids. Germline V CDR1 and CDR2: SGHTA, FQGNSA. Trimming removed 4 bases at V and 7 bases at J, with 13 bases between. CDR3 sequence: CASSSWERGEAFF. CDR3 in DNA: TGTGCCAGCAGCTCCTGGGAGCGGGGTGAAGCTTTCTTT.

The chain combines TRBV5-5 with TRBJ2-7; D is ambiguous. The germline CDR1 and CDR2 sequences are SGHKS and YYEKEE (reference sequence). The CDR3 length is 14 residues. V gave up 0 bases and J gave up 5 bases, with 12 bases separating them. CDR3: CASSLEVGLHEQYF. CDR3 bases: TGTGCCAGCAGCTTGGAGGTAGGGCTACACGAGCAGTACTTC.

Worth noting for this clone: In the same sample, other DNA sequences code for this CDR3. The V and J genes are TRBV7-2 and TRBJ2-2; unclear D gene. V was pared by 1 base and J by 6 bases, with 6 bases between. Germline CDR1 is SGHTA and CDR2 is FQGNSA. The length of the CDR3 is 13 residues. The CDR3, as DNA: TGTGCCAGCAGCTTAGTGACGCCCGGGGAGCTGTTTTTT. This encodes CASSLVTPGELFF.

V and J are TRBV5-5 and TRBJ1-6, with a tentative D call TRBD1 (5 bases). The CDR3 has 13 residues. Germline V lookup: CDR1 SGHKS, CDR2 YYEKEE (reference sequence). V dropped 0 bases and J dropped 9 bases, with 7 bases sitting between them. CDR3 in DNA: TGTGCCAGCAGCTTGGCGACAGTTTCACCCCTCCACTTT. Translation: CASSLATVSPLHF. The entire variable domain, with the rest obtained from reference TRBV5-5 and TRBJ1-6, is as follows: DAGVTQSPTHLIKTRGQQVTLRCSPISGHKSVSWYQQVLGQGPQFIFQYYEKEERGRGNFPDRFSARQFPNYSSELNVNALLLGDSALYLCASSLATVSPLHFGNGTRLTVT.